One and the same sample provided the 26 T cell receptor beta chains below, sequenced in a study of shared clonotypes between healthy human individuals. Only in-frame clones appear in the TCRdb table, and some are missing; sequencing was by immunoSEQ multiplex PCR. The table includes roughly 2.2 million clones, about nine tenths detected once. The specimen sequenced was naive CD4+ T cells from PBMCs. Specified subset: CD45RA+ positively selected. These receptors were taken from a man aged 18 to 30 in good health. Some clones in this sample may be carry-over from other donors' samples.

This clone appeared a few times. The chain employs TRBV28 and TRBJ2-5; a weak D match, TRBD2 (6 bases). CDR3 length equals 14 residues. Between the trimmed V and J ends, which lost 0 bases and 5 bases, there was a span of 10 bases. Per germline, CDR1 MDHEN and CDR2 SYDVKM. For the CDR3, the DNA is TGTGCCAGCAGTTTATGGCGGGATTTGGAGACCCAGTACTTC. Translated: CASSLWRDLETQYF.

The rearrangement links TRBV18 to TRBJ2-2; D remains ambiguous. Trimming shortened V by 6 bases and J by 5 bases, and 13 bases separated the two germline ends. This CDR3 spans 14 amino acids. The germline V gene has CDR1 KGHSH and CDR2 LQKENI. The CDR3 nucleotides are TGTGCCAGCTCCCCCGACCTCCTGACCGGGGAGCTGTTTTTT. This translates into CASSPDLLTGELFF.

The V call is TRBV27, the J call TRBJ2-4; D unclear. This CDR3 comprises 15 residues. Trimming removed 8 bases from V and 0 bases from J, with 14 bases in between. CDR1 MNHEY and CDR2 SMNVEV come from the germline V gene (reference sequence). CDR3 sequence: CASQSTSLAKNIQYF. In nucleotides, the CDR3 is TGTGCCAGCCAGTCGACGAGCTTAGCCAAAAACATTCAGTACTTC.

The chain employs TRBV19 and TRBJ2-1; 7 bases are shared with TRBD2. V shed 11 bases and J 4 bases; nucleotides not matched to a gene: 14. CDR3 length equals 15 residues. The germline gives CDR1 LNHDA, CDR2 SQIVND (reference sequence). CDR3 sequence: CASRMAGAKYNEQFF. Here the CDR3 DNA reads TGTGCCTCCCGGATGGCGGGAGCCAAGTACAATGAGCAGTTCTTC.

This chain joins TRBV28 and TRBJ2-7; D possibly matches TRBD1 or TRBD2 (5 bases each). V gave up 3 bases and J gave up 12 bases, with 15 bases separating them. The CDR3 has 12 residues. Germline V lookup: CDR1 MDHEN, CDR2 SYDVKM. The DNA for the CDR3 is TGTGCCAGCAGTTTCCGGGACCGCTGGCTGTACTTC. This translates into CASSFRDRWLYF.

V gene TRBV18 combines with J gene TRBJ2-5, with D possibly being TRBD1 (6 bases). Germline CDR1 KGHSH, CDR2 LQKENI. CDR3 length: 13 amino acids. V lost 4 bases to trimming and J lost 3 bases, with 9 bases between them. The CDR3: CASSRGQKETQYF. The CDR3 DNA reads as TGTGCCAGCTCACGTGGACAGAAAGAGACCCAGTACTTC.

The gene calls are TRBV5-1 and TRBJ2-1; tentatively, D is TRBD1 (6 bases). CDR1 SGHRS and CDR2 YFSETQ come from the germline V gene. V gave up 2 bases and J gave up 0 bases, with 9 bases separating them. This CDR3 is built from 15 residues. Written as DNA, the CDR3 is TGCGCCAGCAGCTTTACAGGGCTCTCCTACAATGAGCAGTTCTTC. Its protein is CASSFTGLSYNEQFF.

V usage is TRBV30 and J usage is TRBJ2-3; possibly TRBD1 for D (5 bases). The CDR3 totals 15 residues. V was cut by 0 bases and J by 1 base, with 11 bases left in between. Germline V gene lookup returns CDR1 GTSNPN and CDR2 SVGIG (reference sequence). The CDR3 region has the DNA TGTGCCTGGAGTGTACTCGGACAAGGCACAGATACGCAGTATTTT. The encoded protein is CAWSVLGQGTDTQYF.

The CDR3 is CASSQVAGRGSSHEQYF. The CDR3 bases are TGCGCCAGCAGCCAAGTAGCGGGAAGGGGTTCTTCCCACGAGCAGTACTTC. The chain has TRBV4-3 and TRBJ2-7; 8 nucleotides agree with TRBD2. The CDR3 totals 17 residues. Germline V gene lookup returns CDR1 LGHNA and CDR2 YSLEER. V lost 1 base to trimming and J lost 5 bases; unmatched junction nucleotides: 13.

With respect to this clone: The same CDR3 can be traced to other DNA sequences in this sample. This sequence joins TRBV10-3 and TRBJ1-1; D is possibly TRBD1 (6 bases). There are 13 residues in the CDR3. V dropped 4 bases and J dropped 4 bases, with 10 bases sitting between them. The V gene's germline CDR1 is ENHRY and CDR2 SYGVKD. The CDR3 DNA reads as TGTGCCATCAGTGGAGGCAGGGGCACTGAAGCTTTCTTT. Translated, it gives CAISGGRGTEAFF.

This clone was counted once. The J gene is TRBJ2-7, the V gene TRBV28; D gene ambiguous. Germline CDR1 and CDR2: MDHEN and SYDVKM. The CDR3 runs 13 residues. Trimming removed 7 bases at V and 6 bases at J, with 16 bases between. Here the CDR3 reads CASTPDGYREQYF. The DNA of the CDR3 is TGTGCCAGCACCCCGGACGGATACCGCGAGCAGTACTTC.

In nucleotides, the CDR3 is TGTGCCATCAGTGAGTTACCCCAGGGGGCCGGATTGAAACTGTTTTTT. It encodes CAISELPQGAGLKLFF. The chain is built from TRBV10-3 and TRBJ1-4, with 8 bases aligning to TRBD1. CDR1 is ENHRY and CDR2 is SYGVKD in the germline V gene. The CDR3 sequence is 16 residues long. Trimming took 1 base from V and 11 from J; bases not matched to a gene: 12.

This clone was observed a single time. This sequence joins TRBV29-1 and TRBJ2-5, with TRBD2 as a possible D gene (5 bases). Trimming removed 0 bases at V and 5 bases at J, with 13 bases between. Germline V CDR1 and CDR2: SQVTM, ANQGSEA. CDR3 length: 14 amino acids. This chain's CDR3 is CSVEDSRVRETQYF. For the CDR3, the DNA is TGCAGCGTTGAAGACTCGAGGGTTAGGGAGACCCAGTACTTC.

The rearrangement joins TRBV30 to TRBJ1-2; TRBD1 aligns across 9 bases. V dropped 5 bases and J dropped 5; count of bases not matched to a gene: 0. There are 11 residues in the CDR3. Germline assignment: CDR1 GTSNPN and CDR2 SVGIG (reference sequence). The CDR3 nucleotides read TGTGCCTGGGGACAGGGGTATGGCTACACCTTC. This gives the protein CAWGQGYGYTF.

The rearrangement joins TRBV9 to TRBJ1-1, with unresolved D. The CDR3 runs 14 residues. Trimming left V 1 base short and J 3 bases short, with 10 bases between. Germline lookup yields CDR1 SGDLS and CDR2 YYNGEE. CDR3 region: CASSVMTGHTEAFF. CDR3 in DNA: TGTGCCAGCAGCGTAATGACCGGCCACACTGAAGCTTTCTTT.

The gene calls are TRBV7-2 and TRBJ2-5, with 9 bases fitting TRBD1. This CDR3 spans 14 amino acids. Germline V gives CDR1 SGHTA, CDR2 FQGNSA. J was trimmed by 8 bases and V by 4 bases; bases with no gene match: 8. In DNA form, the CDR3 reads TGTGCCAGCAGCTCCTGGGACAGGGTAGGAACCCAGTACTTC. Protein sequence: CASSSWDRVGTQYF. The variable domain in full, completed from reference TRBV7-2 and TRBJ2-5, reads GAGVSQSPSNKVTEKGKDVELRCDPISGHTALYWYRQSLGQGLEFLIYFQGNSAPDKSGLPSDRFSAERTGGSVSTLTIQRTQQEDSAVYLCASSSWDRVGTQYFGPGTRLLVL.

This clone was counted once. This chain uses TRBV21-1 with TRBJ2-6; whether TRBD2, the table's D call, matches the DNA was not checked. TRBV21-1 is tagged as a pseudogene. The CDR3 loop spans 18 amino acids. The chain's CDR3 is CASSRAGRSLPGANVLTF. DNA for the CDR3: TGTGCCAGCAGCAGGGCCGGGAGATCTTTGCCCGGGGCCAACGTCCTGACTTTC.

The chain combines TRBV6-5 with TRBJ2-5; D tentatively reads TRBD1 or TRBD2 (5 bases each). The J call may be faulty, since TRBJ2-7 better matches the DNA end. The CDR3 totals 14 residues. CDR1 and CDR2 (germline): MNHEY, SVGAGI. CDR3 residues: CASSGLGRSYEQYF. The CDR3 DNA reads as TGTGCCAGCAGTGGACTGGGACGGTCCTACGAGCAGTACTTC.

The rearrangement links TRBV11-2 to TRBJ2-7; D gene ambiguous. The V gene lost 8 bases and the J gene lost 3 bases, with 17 bases spanning the gap. The CDR3 sequence is 14 residues long. Germline V gene data show CDR1 as SGHAT and CDR2 as FQNNGV. The CDR3 reads CASRPVPQHYEQYF. CDR3 sequence (DNA): TGTGCCAGCCGCCCTGTCCCGCAGCACTACGAGCAGTACTTC.

The chain links TRBV28 to TRBJ1-5, with D tentatively TRBD1 (5 bases). Germline assignment: CDR1 MDHEN and CDR2 SYDVKM. The CDR3 consists of 16 residues. With 1 base removed from V and 0 bases from J, the gap between germline ends came to 10 bases. The CDR3 DNA reads TGTGCCAGCAGTTTATTGGGGCCCTATAGCAATCAGCCCCAGCATTTT. Translating it yields CASSLLGPYSNQPQHF.

The chain joins TRBV11-3 to TRBJ1-3, with D possibly being TRBD1 (5 bases). The V and J ends lost 5 bases and 1 base respectively, with 18 bases between them. Germline V gene lookup returns CDR1 SGHNT and CDR2 YENEEA. This CDR3 region has 17 residues. CDR3 nucleotides: TGTGCCAGCAGCCTCTCCTACGACAGAACTTCTGGAAACACCATATATTTT. Residues: CASSLSYDRTSGNTIYF.

This chain uses TRBV5-6 with TRBJ2-1; D may match TRBD1 or TRBD2 (5 bases each). Trimming removed 6 bases from V and 0 bases from J, with 16 bases in between. Germline CDR1 SGHDT, CDR2 YYEEEE. The CDR3 totals 16 residues. The CDR3 here is CASNLLGVSSYNEQFF. The CDR3 bases are TGTGCCAGCAACCTCCTGGGGGTCAGCTCCTACAATGAGCAGTTCTTC. The variable domain in full, with the rest retrieved from reference TRBV5-6 and TRBJ2-1, is DAGVTQSPTHLIKTRGQQVTLRCSPKSGHDTVSWYQQALGQGPQFIFQYYEEEERQRGNFPDRFSGHQFPNYSSELNVNALLLGDSALYLCASNLLGVSSYNEQFFGPGTRLTVL.

The chain combines TRBV11-2 with TRBJ1-4; D is possibly TRBD1 (5 bases). The ends were cut back, 4 bases at V and 7 bases at J, with 13 bases in the middle. Germline V gene lookup returns CDR1 SGHAT and CDR2 FQNNGV. The CDR3 is 14 residues long. CDR3 nucleotide sequence: TGTGCCAGCAGCTCAACCTCGGGGGTTGAAAAACTGTTTTTT. Amino acids: CASSSTSGVEKLFF.

The chain carries TRBV7-2 and TRBJ1-1; D possibly corresponds to TRBD1 (5 bases). CDR1 and CDR2 (germline): SGHTA, FQGNSA. V gave up 1 base and J gave up 5 bases, with 11 bases separating them. The CDR3 consists of 14 residues. DNA for the CDR3: TGTGCCAGCAGCTTAGTAGGGGCGGGGACTGAAGCTTTCTTT. Protein product: CASSLVGAGTEAFF. The full variable domain, rest sourced from reference TRBV7-2 and TRBJ1-1, is GAGVSQSPSNKVTEKGKDVELRCDPISGHTALYWYRQSLGQGLEFLIYFQGNSAPDKSGLPSDRFSAERTGGSVSTLTIQRTQQEDSAVYLCASSLVGAGTEAFFGQGTRLTVV.

The chain carries TRBV10-3 and TRBJ1-5; D remains unclear. Germline V lookup: CDR1 ENHRY, CDR2 SYGVKD. The CDR3 is made up of 15 amino acids. V lost 4 bases and J 2 bases, leaving 12 bases between the germline ends. Here the CDR3 DNA reads TGTGCCATCAGTGGGGCCAGCGGGGGCAATCAGCCCCAGCATTTT. Encoded protein: CAISGASGGNQPQHF.

J is TRBJ2-7 and V is TRBV7-3, with D possibly being TRBD2 (5 bases). The CDR3 covers 14 residues. The germline V gene has CDR1 SGHTA and CDR2 FQGTGA. V was pared by 5 bases and J by 6 bases, with 17 bases between. The CDR3 reads CASSVTSAPAEQYF. The CDR3 DNA follows: TGTGCCAGCAGCGTCACTAGTGCCCCAGCCGAGCAGTACTTC.